The clone carrying this TCR beta chain was observed at least ten times. What it binds is unknown. This sample was included in a study of regulatory T cells in long-lasting Graves disease. Broader study findings: TRBV28 was favored in persistent disease, as were TRBJ1-2 and TRBJ2-5.

Building of the TCR beta libraries involved iRepertoire HTBI primers and Arm-PCR of CDR3 regions. MiXCR, run by TCRdb on the multiplex PCR reads, gives a single entry per CDR3 protein. The sample records approximately 400,000 distinct CDR3 sequences, 12% being singletons. Germline values: CDR1 LNHDA, CDR2 SQIVND (reference sequence). The V gene lost 6 bases and the J gene lost 6 bases, with 21 bases spanning the gap. The CDR3 totals 16 residues. The time point is: newly diagnosed GD, antithyroid drugs for less than 3 months. The TCR library was made from RNA that had been extracted from PBMCs in TRIzol. It was by American Thyroid Association guidelines that Graves' disease was diagnosed. Patient provenance is recorded as an endocrinology department in Xi'an, China. These data were likewise used in another study, on T cells in Graves' hyperthyroidism and ophthalmopathy. As that study records: HTBI primers drove first-round RT-PCR of the TCR CDR3.

The V gene is TRBV19, the J gene TRBJ1-5, with a weak D call TRBD1 (6 bases). This clonotype was obtained from a young woman with Graves disease. Here the sequenced sample was peripheral blood mononuclear cells (PBMCs), taken at new diagnosis, from a patient treated with antithyroid drugs. The CDR3 region has the DNA TGTGCCAGTAGCCTACAGGGAAAGTTGGGCGTTCAGCCCCAGCATTTT. Residues: CASSLQGKLGVQPQHF.